The 11 T cell receptor beta chains below were found in one sample sequenced in a study of OX40 agonist ivuxolimab in advanced cancers. Assay: immunoSEQ multiplex PCR; the TCRdb copy retains only in-frame clones and omits some. The sample lists about 60,000 clones; roughly nine tenths were seen once. The material sequenced was CD4+ or CD8+ T cells sorted from blood, taken in a trial of the OX40 agonist ivuxolimab. Receptors originate from an adult with an advanced solid tumor such as melanoma, head and neck, liver or kidney cancer.

V is TRBV19 and J is TRBJ1-1; a possible D gene is TRBD1 (5 bases). This CDR3 has 16 amino acids. V was pared by 5 bases and J by 3 bases, with 19 bases between. Germline loops: CDR1 LNHDA, CDR2 SQIVND (reference sequence). CDR3 residues: CASSLLQGPLDTEAFF. Here the CDR3 DNA reads TGTGCCAGTAGTCTACTTCAGGGACCGCTTGACACTGAAGCTTTCTTT.

This clone was found many times. This rearrangement joins TRBV5-6 to TRBJ1-6, with TRBD1 as a possible D gene (5 bases). V lost 1 base to trimming and J lost 10 bases, with 12 bases between them. Per germline, CDR1 SGHDT and CDR2 YYEEEE. The CDR3 runs 14 residues. CDR3 nucleotides: TGTGCCAGCAGCTTGCTCGGGGACGACTCACCCCTCCACTTT. Translation: CASSLLGDDSPLHF.

CDR3 in amino acids: CASSLGYFEGPQETQYF. CDR3 coding DNA: TGTGCCAGCAGCTTAGGCTACTTTGAGGGCCCCCAAGAGACCCAGTACTTC. The chain uses TRBV7-6 and TRBJ2-5; D might be TRBD2 (5 bases). This CDR3 is built from 17 residues. From germline, CDR1 is SGHVS and CDR2 FNYEAQ. V lost 1 base to trimming and J lost 1 base, with 16 bases between them. Full variable domain (rest looked up from reference TRBV7-6 and TRBJ2-5): GAGVSQSPRYKVTKRGQDVALRCDPISGHVSLYWYRQALGQGPEFLTYFNYEAQQDKSGLPNDRFSAERPEGSISTLTIQRTEQRDSAMYRCASSLGYFEGPQETQYFGPGTRLLVL.

The chain employs TRBV19 and TRBJ1-6, with a weak D call TRBD1 (5 bases). This CDR3 comprises 14 residues. Germline assignment: CDR1 LNHDA and CDR2 SQIVND (reference sequence). V lost 8 bases and J lost 10, with 18 bases in between. The CDR3: CASWSREGASPLHF. In DNA form, the CDR3 reads TGTGCCAGTTGGTCCAGGGAGGGCGCCTCACCCCTCCACTTT.

The chain carries TRBV29-1 and TRBJ2-7; TRBD1 aligns across 9 bases. V was clipped by 4 bases and J by 3 bases; unmatched bases: 7. The germline V gene has CDR1 SQVTM and CDR2 ANQGSEA. This CDR3 is 14 amino acids long. The CDR3 nucleotides read TGCAGCGTTGTCTCCGGGACAGGGTTCTACGAGCAGTACTTC. This gives the protein CSVVSGTGFYEQYF.

CDR3 amino acids: CASSLRGTGFGEQYF. For the CDR3, the DNA is TGTGCCAGCAGCTTGCGGGGGACGGGGTTCGGCGAGCAGTACTTC. V gene TRBV5-6 combines with J gene TRBJ2-7, with D possibly matching TRBD2 (6 bases). CDR3 length: 15 residues. Looked up from germline, CDR1 is SGHDT and CDR2 is YYEEEE. V lost 1 base to trimming and J lost 6 bases, with 17 bases between them.

V and J are TRBV28 and TRBJ1-2; 11 positions match TRBD1. J was trimmed by 5 bases and V by 8 bases; bases with no gene match: 7. The CDR3 loop spans 14 amino acids. Per the germline V gene, CDR1 is MDHEN and CDR2 is SYDVKM. The CDR3 region has the DNA TGTGCCAGCTCCCGGGACAGGGGGAGGTATGGCTACACCTTC. The encoded protein is CASSRDRGRYGYTF.

The V call is TRBV7-3, the J call TRBJ2-1, with D perhaps TRBD1 or TRBD2 (5 bases each). The V gene's germline CDR1 is SGHTA and CDR2 FQGTGA. V was clipped by 4 bases and J by 9 bases, with 22 bases between them. The length of the CDR3 is 16 residues. CDR3 nucleotides: TGTGCCAGCAGCTCCTCCGCCGGGACCCCTTCAAGTGAGCAGTTCTTC. It encodes CASSSSAGTPSSEQFF.

V usage is TRBV9 and J usage is TRBJ2-2; D may be TRBD2 (6 bases). From germline, CDR1 is SGDLS and CDR2 YYNGEE. Trimming removed 4 bases at V and 1 base at J, with 14 bases between. The CDR3 contains 16 residues. The CDR3 region is CASSPREPENTGELFF. The CDR3 coding sequence is TGTGCCAGCAGCCCCCGGGAGCCCGAGAACACCGGGGAGCTGTTTTTT.

The rearrangement links TRBV27 to TRBJ2-2, with D uncertain. The CDR3 consists of 15 residues. The germline V gene has CDR1 MNHEY and CDR2 SMNVEV (reference sequence). The V end was cut by 5 bases, the J end by 5 bases, with 15 bases between. This CDR3 is CASSPPNRVTGELFF. DNA for the CDR3: TGTGCCAGCAGTCCTCCCAACCGAGTGACCGGGGAGCTGTTTTTT.

J is TRBJ2-5 and V is TRBV7-3; 15 positions agree with TRBD2. The CDR3 is 16 residues long. Per germline, CDR1 SGHTA and CDR2 FQGTGA. V lost 2 bases and J lost 3; bases outside the gene matches: 1. For the CDR3, the DNA is TGTGCCAGCAGCTTAGGGACTAGCGGGGGGAAAGAGACCCAGTACTTC. Amino acids: CASSLGTSGGKETQYF.